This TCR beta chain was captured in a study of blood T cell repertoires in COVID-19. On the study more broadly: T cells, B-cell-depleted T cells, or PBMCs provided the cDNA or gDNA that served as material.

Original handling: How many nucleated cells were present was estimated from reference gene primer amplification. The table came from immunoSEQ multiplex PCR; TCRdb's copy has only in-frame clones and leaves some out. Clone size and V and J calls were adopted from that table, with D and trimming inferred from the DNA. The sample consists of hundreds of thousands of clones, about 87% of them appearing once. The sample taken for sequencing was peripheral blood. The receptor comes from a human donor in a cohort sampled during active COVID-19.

The CDR3 region is CASSSAPTLHEQYF. In DNA form, the CDR3 reads TGTGCCAGCAGCTCCGCTCCAACTCTCCACGAGCAGTACTTC. The chain uses TRBV7-2 and TRBJ2-7; D ambiguous. Germline CDR1 and CDR2: SGHTA and FQGNSA. Trimming shortened V by 4 bases and J by 5 bases, and 15 bases separated the two germline ends. The CDR3 loop spans 14 amino acids.